Below are 6 T cell receptor beta chains sequenced from a single sample in a study of cytomegalovirus exposure and HLA in healthy donors. Sequencing was performed with immunoSEQ multiplex PCR; in TCRdb, only in-frame clones are kept and a portion is missing. The sample records roughly 350,000 clones, more than 80% being singletons. Sequenced material: PBMCs. These receptors were taken from a woman aged 18-35 years in good health and CMV-seronegative.

V is TRBV20-1 and J is TRBJ2-1, with no clear D. V lost 2 bases to trimming and J lost 10 bases, with 9 bases between them. Germline V gives CDR1 DFQATT, CDR2 SNEGSKA (reference sequence). The CDR3 is 11 amino acids. This chain's CDR3 is CSARPEKEQFF. The CDR3 DNA is TGCAGTGCTAGACCCGAGAAGGAGCAGTTCTTC.

Here the CDR3 DNA reads TGTGCCAGTAGTATCGGGATTGCAACTAATGAAAAACTGTTTTTT. It specifies CASSIGIATNEKLFF. This sequence joins TRBV19 and TRBJ1-4; D ambiguous. Germline CDR1 reads LNHDA; CDR2 reads SQIVND (reference sequence). The CDR3 is 15 residues long. Trimming pared 3 bases from V and 0 bases from J, leaving 8 bases between.

The gene calls are TRBV27 and TRBJ1-2; possibly TRBD1 for D (6 bases). Germline CDR1 is MNHEY and CDR2 is SMNVEV (reference sequence). The ends were cut back, 4 bases at V and 2 bases at J, with 17 bases in the middle. CDR3 length: 16 amino acids. CDR3 nucleotide sequence: TGTGCCAGCAGTTCGACCTTCCGGACAGCCAACTATGGCTACACCTTC. Encoded protein: CASSSTFRTANYGYTF.

This chain uses TRBV18 with TRBJ1-1; 8 bases are a match to TRBD1. The CDR3 runs 16 residues. J was trimmed by 4 bases and V by 3 bases; bases with no gene match: 10. The germline V gene encodes CDR1 KGHSH and CDR2 LQKENI. Here the CDR3 DNA reads TGTGCCAGCTCACCGGTCCCGGCAGGGGGCGGCACTGAAGCTTTCTTT. It codes for CASSPVPAGGGTEAFF. The full variable domain, rest sourced from reference TRBV18 and TRBJ1-1, is NAGVMQNPRHLVRRRGQEARLRCSPMKGHSHVYWYRQLPEEGLKFMVYLQKENIIDESGMPKERFSAEFPKEGPSILRIQQVVRGDSAAYFCASSPVPAGGGTEAFFGQGTRLTVV.

The rearrangement joins TRBV28 to TRBJ2-2; a possible D gene is TRBD2 (6 bases). This CDR3 region has 14 residues. V lost 6 bases and J 7 bases, leaving 15 bases between the germline ends. Germline assignment: CDR1 MDHEN and CDR2 SYDVKM. CDR3 sequence (DNA): TGTGCCAGCAGGCGGGGCTCCATGGTCGGGGAGCTGTTTTTT. It is translated as CASRRGSMVGELFF.

The chain is built from TRBV21-1 and TRBJ1-2; the table's D call TRBD1 went unverified against the DNA. TRBV21-1 is labeled a pseudogene. CDR3 length: 16 amino acids. CDR3 in DNA: TGTGCCAGCAGCCATGGGGGGACAGGGAAAGAGTACGGCTACACCTTC. This sequence encodes CASSHGGTGKEYGYTF.